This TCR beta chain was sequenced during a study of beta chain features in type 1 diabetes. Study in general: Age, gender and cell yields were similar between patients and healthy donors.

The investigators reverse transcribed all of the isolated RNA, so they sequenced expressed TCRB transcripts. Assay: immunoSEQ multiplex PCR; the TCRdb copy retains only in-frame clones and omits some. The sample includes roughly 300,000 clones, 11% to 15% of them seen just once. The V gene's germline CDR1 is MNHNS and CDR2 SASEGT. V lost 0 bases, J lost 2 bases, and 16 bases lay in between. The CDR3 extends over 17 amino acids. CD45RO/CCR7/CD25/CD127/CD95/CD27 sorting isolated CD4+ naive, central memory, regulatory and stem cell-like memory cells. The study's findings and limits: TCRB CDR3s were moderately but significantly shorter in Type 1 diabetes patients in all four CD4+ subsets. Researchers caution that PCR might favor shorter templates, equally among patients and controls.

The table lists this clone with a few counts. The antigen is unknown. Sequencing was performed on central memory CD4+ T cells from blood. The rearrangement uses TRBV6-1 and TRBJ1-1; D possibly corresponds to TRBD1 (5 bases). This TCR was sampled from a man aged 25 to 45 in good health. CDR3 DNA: TGTGCCAGCAGTGAAGCTTTCTGGGGGACCTCCAACACTGAAGCTTTCTTT. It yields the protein CASSEAFWGTSNTEAFF.